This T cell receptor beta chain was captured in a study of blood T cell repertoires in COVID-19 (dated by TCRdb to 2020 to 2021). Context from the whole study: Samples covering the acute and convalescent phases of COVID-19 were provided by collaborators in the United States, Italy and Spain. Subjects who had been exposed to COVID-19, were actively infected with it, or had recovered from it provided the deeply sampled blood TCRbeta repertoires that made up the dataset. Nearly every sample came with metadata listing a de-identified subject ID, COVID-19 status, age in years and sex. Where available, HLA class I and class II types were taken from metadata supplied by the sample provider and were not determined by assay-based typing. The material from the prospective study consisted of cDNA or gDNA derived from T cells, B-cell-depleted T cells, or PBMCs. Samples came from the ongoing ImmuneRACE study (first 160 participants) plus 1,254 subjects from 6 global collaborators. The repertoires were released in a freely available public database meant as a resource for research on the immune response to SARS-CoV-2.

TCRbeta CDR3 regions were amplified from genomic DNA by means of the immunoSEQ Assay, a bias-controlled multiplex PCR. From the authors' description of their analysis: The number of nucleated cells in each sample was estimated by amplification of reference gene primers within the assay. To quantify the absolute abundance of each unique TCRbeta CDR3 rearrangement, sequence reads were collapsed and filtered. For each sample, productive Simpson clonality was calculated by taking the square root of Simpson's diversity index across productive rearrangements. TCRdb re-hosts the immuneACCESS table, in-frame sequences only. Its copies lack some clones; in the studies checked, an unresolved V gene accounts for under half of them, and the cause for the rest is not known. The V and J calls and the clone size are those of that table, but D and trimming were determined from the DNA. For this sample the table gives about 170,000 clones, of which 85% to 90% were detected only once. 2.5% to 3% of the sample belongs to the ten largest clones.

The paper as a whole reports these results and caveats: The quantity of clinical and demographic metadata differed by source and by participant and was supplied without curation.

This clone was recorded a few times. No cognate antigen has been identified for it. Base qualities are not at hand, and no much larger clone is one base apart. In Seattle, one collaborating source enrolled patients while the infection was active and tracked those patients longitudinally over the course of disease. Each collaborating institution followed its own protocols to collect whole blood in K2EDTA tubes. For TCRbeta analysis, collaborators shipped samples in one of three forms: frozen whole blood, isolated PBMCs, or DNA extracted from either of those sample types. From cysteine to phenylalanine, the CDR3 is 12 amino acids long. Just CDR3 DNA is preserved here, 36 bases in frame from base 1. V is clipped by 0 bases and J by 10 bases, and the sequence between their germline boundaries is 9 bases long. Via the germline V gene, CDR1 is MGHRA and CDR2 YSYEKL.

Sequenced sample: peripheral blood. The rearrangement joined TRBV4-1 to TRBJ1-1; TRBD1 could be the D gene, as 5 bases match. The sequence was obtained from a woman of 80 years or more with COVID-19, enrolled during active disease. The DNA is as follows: TGCGCCAGCAGCCAAGAAGTGGGGGGAGCTTTCTTT. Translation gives CASSQEVGGAFF.